This TCR beta chain came from a study of blood T cell repertoires in COVID-19. For the study at large: Sites in the United States, Italy and Spain provided acute and convalescent COVID-19 samples. T cells, B-cell-depleted T cells, or PBMCs provided the cDNA or gDNA that served as material.

With 5 bases removed from V and 0 bases from J, the gap between germline ends came to 11 bases. The CDR3 has 16 residues. Germline V gene sequence: CDR1 MNHEY, CDR2 SVGEGT. As handled by the study authors: Amplification of reference gene primers was used by the study to estimate nucleated cell counts. Sequencing used immunoSEQ multiplex PCR; TCRdb keeps in-frame clones, though not all of them. From that table come the V and J calls and clone size; the DNA was used to work out D and trimming. The sample includes a few hundred thousand clones, approximately 89% of them seen just once. Material for sequencing was peripheral blood. V gene TRBV6-2 or TRBV6-3 combines with J gene TRBJ2-6, with D perhaps TRBD1 (5 bases). This receptor was identified in a woman aged 60-75 years with acute or convalescent COVID-19. The CDR3: CASSNRFLSGANVLTF. DNA of the CDR3: TGTGCCAGCAGTAACAGGTTTCTCTCTGGGGCCAACGTCCTGACTTTC.